The sequence of this T cell receptor beta chain was determined in a study of blood T cell repertoires in COVID-19. On the study more broadly: Collection of acute and convalescent COVID-19 samples took place in the United States, Italy and Spain. The analysed material was cDNA or gDNA that came from T cells, B-cell-depleted T cells, or PBMCs.

Per the original methods: Amplification from reference gene primers served as the basis for estimated nucleated cell counts. Measured with immunoSEQ multiplex PCR; TCRdb has only the in-frame clones, and not every one. The DNA was the basis for D and trimming; V, J and clone size are from that table. The sample lists 200,000 to 250,000 clones; around 80% were seen once. The germline gives CDR1 LNHDA, CDR2 SQIVND (reference sequence). Trimming took 3 bases from V and 5 from J, leaving 14 bases between them. The CDR3 spans 14 residues. This clone was counted between two and nine times. The chain couples TRBV19 to TRBJ2-7; no clear D. What was sequenced was peripheral blood. This TCR was sampled from a woman in her 40s with acute or convalescent COVID-19. CDR3 bases: TGTGCCAGTAGTATCAGCGCCAATCCCAACGAGCAGTACTTC. This sequence encodes CASSISANPNEQYF.